What follows are 24 T cell receptor beta chains derived from one specimen sequenced in a study of blood T cell repertoires in COVID-19. The table came from immunoSEQ multiplex PCR; TCRdb's copy has only in-frame clones and leaves some out. Here the sample spans 280,000 or so clones, 85% to 90% being singletons. Sequencing was performed on peripheral blood. The receptors derive from a human donor in a cohort sampled during active COVID-19.

V and J are TRBV7-9 and TRBJ2-1, with D perhaps matching TRBD2 (6 bases). Trimming cost V 1 base and J 4 bases, with 8 bases left between them. This CDR3 contains 14 residues. CDR1 and CDR2 from the germline V gene are SEHNR and FQNEAQ (reference sequence). CDR3 amino acids: CASSLVRDYNEQFF. CDR3 nucleotide sequence: TGTGCCAGCAGCTTAGTGCGGGATTACAATGAGCAGTTCTTC.

The rearrangement links TRBV3-1 (or the pseudogene TRBV3-2) to TRBJ2-1; maybe TRBD1 (5 bases). CDR3 length: 14 residues. The germline V gene has CDR1 LGHDT and CDR2 YNNKEL (reference sequence). With 2 bases removed from V and 4 bases from J, the gap between germline ends came to 9 bases. This CDR3 is CASSQPGQYNEQFF. The CDR3 DNA is TGTGCCAGCAGCCAACCAGGGCAGTACAATGAGCAGTTCTTC.

This chain uses TRBV9 with TRBJ2-7, with 13 bases aligning to TRBD2. From germline, CDR1 is SGDLS and CDR2 YYNGEE. The CDR3 contains 15 residues. V lost 2 bases and J lost 3; bases outside the gene matches: 2. CDR3 loop: CASSVGTSGNYEQYF. CDR3 bases: TGTGCCAGCAGCGTCGGGACTAGCGGGAACTACGAGCAGTACTTC. Looking up the rest from reference TRBV9 and TRBJ2-7 gives the full variable domain: DSGVTQTPKHLITATGQRVTLRCSPRSGDLSVYWYQQSLDQGLQFLIQYYNGEERAKGNILERFSAQQFPDLHSELNLSSLELGDSALYFCASSVGTSGNYEQYFGPGTRLTVT.

This clone occurred a few times. The chain employs TRBV18 and TRBJ1-2; weak D call: TRBD1 (6 bases). Germline lookup yields CDR1 KGHSH and CDR2 LQKENI. Trimming took off 3 bases at V and 8 bases at J, with 19 bases between the two ends. This CDR3 comprises 15 residues. The CDR3: CASSPATGSPYGYTF. CDR3 sequence (DNA): TGTGCCAGCTCACCCGCCACAGGGTCCCCCTACGGCTACACCTTC.

The chain uses TRBV12-5 and TRBJ2-5; 9 positions match TRBD2. Per the germline V gene, CDR1 is LGHNT and CDR2 is FRNRAP. The CDR3 loop spans 17 amino acids. The J segment lost 1 base and the V segment lost 0 bases, leaving 6 bases of the junction unmatched. The CDR3 nucleotides read TGTGCTAGTGGTTTGGTCCTTGGCGGGAGGGCCCAAGAGACCCAGTACTTC. Its translation: CASGLVLGGRAQETQYF.

This clone was recorded once. This sequence joins TRBV18 and TRBJ2-1; D is perhaps TRBD2 (6 bases). V was shortened by 3 bases and J by 3 bases, with 12 bases between the two germline ends. CDR1 and CDR2 (germline): KGHSH, LQKENI. CDR3 length equals 15 residues. The CDR3 spells CASSPEGPYYNEQFF. The CDR3 DNA follows: TGTGCCAGCTCACCGGAGGGTCCTTACTACAATGAGCAGTTCTTC.

V gene TRBV28 combines with J gene TRBJ1-3, with TRBD1 matching 8 bases. The CDR3 has 15 residues. Germline V lookup: CDR1 MDHEN, CDR2 SYDVKM. J lost 3 bases, V lost 7 bases, and 8 bases had no gene match. The CDR3: CASNRDRISGNTIYF. CDR3 nucleotide sequence: TGTGCCAGCAACCGGGACAGGATTAGTGGAAACACCATATATTTT.

This clone was seen only once. The chain is built from TRBV3-1 (or the pseudogene TRBV3-2) and TRBJ1-2; D uncertain. The germline CDR1 and CDR2 sequences are LGHDT and YNNKEL (reference sequence). The CDR3 extends over 13 amino acids. V lost 0 bases to trimming and J lost 3 bases, with 5 bases between them. In DNA form, the CDR3 reads TGTGCCAGCAGCCAAGACACTTACTATGGCTACACCTTC. Its protein product is CASSQDTYYGYTF.

The chain employs TRBV7-3 and TRBJ2-2; D is ambiguous. The ends were cut back, 6 bases at V and 6 bases at J, with 11 bases in the middle. This CDR3 comprises 13 residues. The germline gives CDR1 SGHTA, CDR2 FQGTGA. CDR3 sequence: CASSPTSPGELFF. Written as DNA, the CDR3 is TGTGCCAGCAGTCCCACAAGTCCCGGGGAGCTGTTTTTT.

The rearrangement links TRBV6-1 to TRBJ2-7; the D gene is possibly TRBD2 (6 bases). The CDR3 loop spans 13 amino acids. Per the germline V gene, CDR1 is MNHNS and CDR2 is SASEGT. V was shortened by 3 bases and J by 5 bases, with 11 bases between the two germline ends. The CDR3 nucleotides are TGTGCCAGCAGTGATTGGGGGGACCACGAGCAGTACTTC. It is translated as CASSDWGDHEQYF.

With respect to this clone: The same CDR3 can be traced to other DNA sequences in this sample. The CDR3 sequence: CASSRVDEQFF. CDR3 DNA sequence: TGTGCCAGCAGTAGAGTGGATGAGCAGTTCTTC. This chain links TRBV6-2 or TRBV6-3 with TRBJ2-1; D is unresolved. Between the trimmed V and J ends, which lost 5 bases and 8 bases, there was a span of 7 bases. This CDR3 region has 11 residues. Germline loops: CDR1 MNHEY, CDR2 SVGEGT.

The V and J genes are TRBV27 and TRBJ2-2, with 9 nucleotides matching TRBD2. Germline V CDR1 and CDR2: MNHEY, SMNVEV (reference sequence). CDR3 size: 19 residues. V trimming: 6 bases; J trimming: 4 bases; junction bases outside the gene matches: 18. CDR3 loop: CASSPRVSREGRVTGELFF. CDR3 in DNA: TGTGCCAGCAGCCCTAGGGTATCGCGGGAGGGCCGGGTCACCGGGGAGCTGTTTTTT.

The chain uses TRBV24-1 and TRBJ2-2; D remains ambiguous. This CDR3 has 13 amino acids. Germline CDR1 is KGHDR and CDR2 is SFDVKD. Trimming removed 2 bases from V and 5 bases from J, with 5 bases in between. The CDR3 sequence is CATSDSPTGELFF. In nucleotides, the CDR3 is TGTGCCACCAGTGATTCCCCAACCGGGGAGCTGTTTTTT.

The gene calls are TRBV6-6 and TRBJ2-7; D unclear. V was cut by 5 bases and J by 0 bases, with 5 bases left in between. Germline CDR1 and CDR2: MNHNY and SVGAGI (reference sequence). CDR3 length: 12 residues. CDR3 protein: CASSTYSYEQYF. CDR3 nucleotides: TGTGCCAGCAGTACTTACTCCTACGAGCAGTACTTC.

V and J are TRBV5-1 and TRBJ2-6; 11 bases line up with TRBD2. V gave up 1 base and J gave up 4 bases; unmatched junction bases: 4. The CDR3 is 17 residues long. Germline loops: CDR1 SGHRS, CDR2 YFSETQ. The DNA of the CDR3 is TGCGCCAGCAGCTTGACTAGCGGGAGTGCCGGGGCCAACGTCCTGACTTTC. It translates to CASSLTSGSAGANVLTF.

V and J are TRBV10-3 and TRBJ2-3; 7 nucleotides match TRBD2. The CDR3 is 14 residues long. Per germline, CDR1 ENHRY and CDR2 SYGVKD. Unmatched junction bases numbered 6, after V lost 6 bases and J lost 3 bases. The CDR3 here is CAIRESGKTDTQYF. The CDR3 DNA reads as TGTGCCATCAGGGAAAGCGGGAAAACAGATACGCAGTATTTT.

The rearrangement links TRBV7-8 to TRBJ1-4; a possible D gene is TRBD1 (6 bases). V dropped 1 base and J dropped 0 bases, with 12 bases sitting between them. CDR1 is SGHVS and CDR2 is FQNEAQ in the germline V gene. CDR3 length: 17 amino acids. The CDR3 sequence: CASSLGGQSATNEKLFF. CDR3 DNA: TGTGCCAGCAGCTTAGGTGGACAGTCCGCAACTAATGAAAAACTGTTTTTT.

The V gene is TRBV7-2, the J gene TRBJ1-4; D remains unclear. The CDR3 is 14 amino acids. Trimming pared 1 base from V and 8 bases from J, leaving 11 bases between. CDR1 and CDR2 (germline): SGHTA, FQGNSA. This CDR3 reads CASSLERSGEKLFF. The CDR3 DNA follows: TGTGCCAGCAGCTTAGAGCGGTCAGGCGAAAAACTGTTTTTT.

The rearrangement joins TRBV5-8 to TRBJ2-1, with TRBD2 matching over 13 bases. V trimming: 4 bases; J trimming: 7 bases; junction bases outside the gene matches: 5. Germline loops: CDR1 SGHTS, CDR2 YDEGEE. This CDR3 is built from 15 residues. The CDR3 DNA follows: TGTGCCAGCAGCAGGGGACTAGCGGGATGGAATGAGCAGTTCTTC. Its translation: CASSRGLAGWNEQFF.

This chain joins TRBV12-5 and TRBJ2-6, with TRBD1 matching 12 bases. V shed 6 bases, J shed 0 bases, and the junction held 9 bases outside the gene matches. CDR1 and CDR2 (germline): LGHNT, FRNRAP. The CDR3 runs to 19 residues. CDR3 sequence: CASGPGQGAPSSGANVLTF. CDR3 in DNA: TGTGCTAGTGGGCCGGGACAGGGGGCGCCGAGCTCTGGGGCCAACGTCCTGACTTTC.

Concerning this clone: This sample includes further DNA sequences coding for the same CDR3. The rearrangement joins TRBV5-1 to TRBJ2-5; TRBD1 agrees at 7 bases. J lost 2 bases, V lost 1 base, and 2 bases had no gene match. The length of the CDR3 is 14 residues. CDR1 is SGHRS, CDR2 YFSETQ, per germline. Here the CDR3 DNA reads TGCGCCAGCAGCTTGTCAGGGGGACAAGAGACCCAGTACTTC. Protein: CASSLSGGQETQYF. The variable domain in full, with the rest retrieved from reference TRBV5-1 and TRBJ2-5, is KAGVTQTPRYLIKTRGQQVTLSCSPISGHRSVSWYQQTPGQGLQFLFEYFSETQRNKGNFPGRFSGRQFSNSRSEMNVSTLELGDSALYLCASSLSGGQETQYFGPGTRLLVL.

The chain links TRBV3-1 (or the pseudogene TRBV3-2) to TRBJ2-3, with D uncertain. V was cut by 3 bases and J by 0 bases, with 10 bases left in between. Looked up from germline, CDR1 is LGHDT and CDR2 is YNNKEL (reference sequence). The CDR3 consists of 15 residues. CDR3 nucleotides: TGTGCCAGCAGCCAGCAGGAATCTAGCACAGATACGCAGTATTTT. The encoded protein is CASSQQESSTDTQYF.

V usage is TRBV30 and J usage is TRBJ1-1; a possible D gene is TRBD1 (5 bases). The V end was cut by 2 bases, the J end by 0 bases, with 7 bases between. Germline CDR1 and CDR2: GTSNPN and SVGIG (reference sequence). The CDR3 has 13 residues. The CDR3 sequence: CAWSRGMNTEAFF. In DNA, the CDR3 is TGTGCCTGGAGTCGGGGGATGAACACTGAAGCTTTCTTT.

This sequence joins TRBV4-1 and TRBJ1-3; D is ambiguous. Germline V gene lookup returns CDR1 MGHRA and CDR2 YSYEKL. V was cut by 1 base and J by 3 bases, with 7 bases left in between. The CDR3 spans 14 residues. The CDR3 bases are TGCGCCAGCAGCCAAGGACTGTATGGAAACACCATATATTTT. This gives the protein CASSQGLYGNTIYF.